A single sample is the source of the 13 T cell receptor beta chains below, sequenced in a study of blood T cells in healthy people across ages. Through a sample-barcoded 5' primer and a J-beta primer mix, a second PCR was run for roughly 6 to 12 cycles. TCRdb called the 5' RACE reads again in MiXCR, with one record for every CDR3 protein. The sample yields more than 1.4 million distinct CDR3 sequences, around two fifths seen once. Sequences were obtained from blood. Receptors were obtained from a woman between 18 and 30 years old in good health.

The J gene is TRBJ1-1, the V gene TRBV27; 8 bases fit TRBD1. Per germline, CDR1 MNHEY and CDR2 SMNVEV (reference sequence). This CDR3 spans 13 amino acids. V shed 5 bases, J shed 8 bases, and the junction held 7 bases outside the gene matches. DNA of the CDR3: TGTGCCAGCAGTAAGGGACAGGTGGGAGAAGCTTTCTTT. It yields the protein CASSKGQVGEAFF.

The J gene is TRBJ2-2, the V gene TRBV28; D assignment may be TRBD1 or TRBD2 (5 bases each). CDR1 is MDHEN and CDR2 is SYDVKM in the germline V gene. The ends were cut back, 2 bases at V and 1 base at J, with 11 bases in the middle. The length of the CDR3 is 16 residues. The CDR3 reads CASSLLRGVNTGELFF. Here the CDR3 DNA reads TGTGCCAGCAGTTTACTTAGAGGGGTGAACACCGGGGAGCTGTTTTTT. Using reference TRBV28 and TRBJ2-2 for the parts outside the CDR3, the full variable domain is DVKVTQSSRYLVKRTGEKVFLECVQDMDHENMFWYRQDPGLGLRLIYFSYDVKMKEKGDIPEGYSVSREKKERFSLILESASTNQTSMYLCASSLLRGVNTGELFFGEGSRLTVL.

V is TRBV11-2 and J is TRBJ2-5, with TRBD2 matching over 10 bases. The CDR3 sequence is 14 residues long. Germline lookup yields CDR1 SGHAT and CDR2 FQNNGV. The trim removed 8 bases at V and 4 bases at J, leaving 7 bases unmatched. CDR3: CASQPRLAGETQYF. The CDR3 nucleotides read TGTGCCAGCCAACCTCGACTAGCGGGAGAGACCCAGTACTTC.

This rearrangement joins TRBV6-5 to TRBJ1-1; D may be TRBD1 (6 bases). CDR1 MNHEY and CDR2 SVGAGI come from the germline V gene. Trimming stripped 5 bases from V and 5 bases from J, with 15 bases between. The CDR3 loop spans 14 amino acids. The CDR3 sequence: CASSTRGLWTEAFF. The CDR3 DNA sequence: TGTGCCAGCAGTACCAGGGGCTTGTGGACTGAAGCTTTCTTT.

This clonotype has only a few counts. The genes are TRBV12-3 or TRBV12-4 and TRBJ1-6; no clear D. The CDR3 is 12 amino acids. V lost 6 bases and J 9 bases, leaving 9 bases between the germline ends. The CDR3 bases are TGTGCCAGCAGCGGCTTGGGTTCACCCCTCCACTTT. Protein sequence: CASSGLGSPLHF.

The chain joins TRBV6-2 or TRBV6-3 to TRBJ2-5, with D possibly matching TRBD2 (6 bases). V lost 4 bases to trimming and J lost 5 bases, with 14 bases between them. Germline CDR1 is MNHEY and CDR2 is SVGEGT. CDR3 length equals 14 residues. This chain's CDR3 is CASSSFAGLETQYF. CDR3 in DNA: TGTGCCAGCAGTTCCTTCGCGGGATTGGAGACCCAGTACTTC.

This clonotype came up many times. This sequence joins TRBV4-2 and TRBJ2-7; 10 positions match TRBD2. Trimming at V came to 0 bases and at J to 1 base, leaving 9 bases not matched to a gene. The CDR3 runs 18 residues. Germline V gives CDR1 LGHNA, CDR2 YNFKEQ. The CDR3 region has the DNA TGTGCCAGCAGCCAAGATCTAACTAGCGGGGTGACATCCTACGAGCAGTACTTC. This codes for CASSQDLTSGVTSYEQYF.

In nucleotides, the CDR3 is TGTGCCAGCAGCCGGGGTGGTTGGGAGACCCAGTTCTTC. Amino acids: CASSRGGWETQFF. V gene TRBV13 combines with J gene TRBJ2-1, with a tentative D call TRBD2 (5 bases). V shed 5 bases and J shed 13 bases, with 18 bases lying between them. Germline V CDR1 and CDR2: PRHDT, FYEKMQ (reference sequence). The CDR3 consists of 13 residues.

This clonotype showed up just a few times. The chain carries TRBV5-1 and TRBJ1-5, with D tentatively TRBD1 (6 bases). Trimming cost V 4 bases and J 6 bases, with 17 bases left between them. The CDR3 is 15 amino acids. The germline gives CDR1 SGHRS, CDR2 YFSETQ. This CDR3 reads CASSEGHVKGQPQHF. The CDR3 region has the DNA TGCGCCAGCAGCGAGGGACACGTCAAAGGTCAGCCCCAGCATTTT.

The J gene is TRBJ2-2, the V gene TRBV25-1, with D perhaps given as TRBD1 or TRBD2 (5 bases each). Per the germline V gene, CDR1 is MGHDK and CDR2 is SYGVNS. Trimming removed 6 bases from V and 0 bases from J, with 14 bases in between. The CDR3 is 16 residues long. The CDR3 region has the DNA TGTGCCAGCAGGACGCCGGGGCACGCGAACACCGGGGAGCTGTTTTTT. Translated: CASRTPGHANTGELFF.

This clonotype was seen a few times. The chain links TRBV5-7 to TRBJ2-2; D is uncertain. TRBV5-7 is an ORF; its function is uncertain. The CDR3 has 14 residues. V lost 4 bases, J lost 0 bases, and 7 bases lay in between. CDR3 region: CASSPGANTGELFF. In DNA form, the CDR3 reads TGTGCCAGCAGCCCCGGAGCGAACACCGGGGAGCTGTTTTTT.

This chain joins TRBV13 and TRBJ2-7; 14 bases align to TRBD2. CDR3 size: 16 residues. Germline V gene lookup returns CDR1 PRHDT and CDR2 FYEKMQ (reference sequence). V shed 5 bases and J 5 bases; nucleotides not matched to a gene: 8. The CDR3 nucleotides are TGTGCCAGCAGCCCGGGACTAGCGGGAGTAATCAACGAGCAGTACTTC. Translation: CASSPGLAGVINEQYF. Complete variable domain (other parts from reference TRBV13 and TRBJ2-7): AAGVIQSPRHLIKEKRETATLKCYPIPRHDTVYWYQQGPGQDPQFLISFYEKMQSDKGSIPDRFSAQQFSDYHSELNMSSLELGDSALYFCASSPGLAGVINEQYFGPGTRLTVT.

The rearrangement joins TRBV27 to TRBJ2-7, with no clear D. CDR3 length: 15 amino acids. Germline values: CDR1 MNHEY, CDR2 SMNVEV (reference sequence). Trimming stripped 1 base from V and 1 base from J, with 11 bases between. CDR3 protein: CASSLWGPQSYEQYF. The CDR3 coding sequence is TGTGCCAGCAGTTTATGGGGTCCGCAATCCTACGAGCAGTACTTC.